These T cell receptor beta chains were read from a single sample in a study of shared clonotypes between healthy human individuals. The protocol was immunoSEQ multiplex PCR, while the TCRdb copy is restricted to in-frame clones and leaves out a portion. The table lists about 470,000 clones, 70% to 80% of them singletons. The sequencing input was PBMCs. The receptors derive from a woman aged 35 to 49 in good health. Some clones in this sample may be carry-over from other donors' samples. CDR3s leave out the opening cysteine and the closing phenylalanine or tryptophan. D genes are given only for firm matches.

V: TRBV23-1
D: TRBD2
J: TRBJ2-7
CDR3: ANLTPSGSYEQY

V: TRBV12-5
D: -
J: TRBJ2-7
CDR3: ASGLRRGSIYEQY

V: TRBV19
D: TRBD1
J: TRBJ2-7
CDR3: ASSRTSGQGYEQY

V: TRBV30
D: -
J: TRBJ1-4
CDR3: AWSVRPSISGTQTTNEKLF

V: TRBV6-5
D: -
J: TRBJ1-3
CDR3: ASSSVLISSGNTIY

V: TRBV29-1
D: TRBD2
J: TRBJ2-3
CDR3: SVVGLAGGSITDTQY

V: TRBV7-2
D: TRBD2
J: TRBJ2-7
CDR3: ASSSGVAGGTYEQY

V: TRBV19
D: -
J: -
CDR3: ASSLGGILNEQY

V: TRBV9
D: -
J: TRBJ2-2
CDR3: ASSVYGSVAGELF

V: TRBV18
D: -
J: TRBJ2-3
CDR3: ASSPPTTTDTQY

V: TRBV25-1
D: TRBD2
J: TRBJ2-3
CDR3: ASSPLGSGSRSDTQY

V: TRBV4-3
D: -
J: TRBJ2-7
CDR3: ASSQDKLRHRVNYEQY

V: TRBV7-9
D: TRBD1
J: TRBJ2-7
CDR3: ASTGTGLSYEQY

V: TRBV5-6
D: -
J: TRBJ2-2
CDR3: ASSLELLRYANTGELF

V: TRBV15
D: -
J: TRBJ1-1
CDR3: ATSKTTGRLNTEAF

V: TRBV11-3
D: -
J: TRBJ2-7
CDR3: ASSLGTGSQQY

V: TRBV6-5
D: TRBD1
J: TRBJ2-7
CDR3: ASSYSKGTGMREQY

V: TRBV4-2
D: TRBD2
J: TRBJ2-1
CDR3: ASSPGSGAPGEQF

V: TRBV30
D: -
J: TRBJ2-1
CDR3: AWNQLQGNEQF

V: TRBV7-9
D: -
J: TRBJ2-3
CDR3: ASSFFRDSTDTQY

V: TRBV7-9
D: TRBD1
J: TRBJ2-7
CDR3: ASSSQGARYEQY

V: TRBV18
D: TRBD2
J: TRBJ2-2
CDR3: ASSSVLAGLNTGELF

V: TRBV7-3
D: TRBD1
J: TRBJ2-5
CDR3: ASSFGTDQETQY

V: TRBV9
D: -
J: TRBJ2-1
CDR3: ASSVVPSRKEQF

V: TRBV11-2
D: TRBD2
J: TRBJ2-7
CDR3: ASSLFLAGTYEQY

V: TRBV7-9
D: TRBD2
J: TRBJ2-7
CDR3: ASSLVGGGPYEQY

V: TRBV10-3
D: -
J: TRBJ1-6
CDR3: AISESGPENSPLH

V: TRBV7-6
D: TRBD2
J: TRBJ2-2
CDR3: ASSLARLAGRSGELF

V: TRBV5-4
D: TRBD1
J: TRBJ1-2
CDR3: ASSPGQVGHFVYGYT

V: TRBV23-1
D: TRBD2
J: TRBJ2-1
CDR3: ASSQSPLTSGGFYNEQF